This T cell receptor (beta chain) comes out of a study of control samples from healthy donors and cancer patients. Here immunoSEQ multiplex PCR was the method, and the copy in TCRdb shows in-frame clones only, minus some. Among 40,000 to 55,000 clones, over 85% were seen once, and the ten largest hold around 1.4%. With V trimmed by 4 bases and J by 2 bases, 5 bases remained unmatched. The CDR3 extends over 14 amino acids. The germline CDR1 and CDR2 sequences are SQVTM and ANQGSEA. Sequences were obtained from PBMCs. This chain links TRBV29-1 with TRBJ2-7, with TRBD2 identical over 10 bases. This receptor was obtained from a middle-aged man with colorectal cancer. The CDR3 DNA sequence: TGCAGCGTTGCCCCTAGCGGGAGCACCTACGAGCAGTACTTC. Its translation: CSVAPSGSTYEQYF.